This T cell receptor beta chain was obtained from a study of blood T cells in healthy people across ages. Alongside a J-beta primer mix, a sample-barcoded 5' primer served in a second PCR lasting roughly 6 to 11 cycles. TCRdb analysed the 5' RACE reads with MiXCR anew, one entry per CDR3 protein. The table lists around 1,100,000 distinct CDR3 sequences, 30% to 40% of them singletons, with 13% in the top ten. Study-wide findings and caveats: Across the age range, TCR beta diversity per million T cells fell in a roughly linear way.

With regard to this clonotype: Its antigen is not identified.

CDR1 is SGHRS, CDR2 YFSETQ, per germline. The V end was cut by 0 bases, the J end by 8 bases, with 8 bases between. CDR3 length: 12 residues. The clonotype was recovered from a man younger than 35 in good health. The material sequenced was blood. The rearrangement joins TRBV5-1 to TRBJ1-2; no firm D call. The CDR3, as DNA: TGCGCCAGCAGCTTGGATTTGCAAGGCTACACCTTC. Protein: CASSLDLQGYTF. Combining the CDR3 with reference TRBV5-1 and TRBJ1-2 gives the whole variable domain KAGVTQTPRYLIKTRGQQVTLSCSPISGHRSVSWYQQTPGQGLQFLFEYFSETQRNKGNFPGRFSGRQFSNSRSEMNVSTLELGDSALYLCASSLDLQGYTFGSGTRLTVV.